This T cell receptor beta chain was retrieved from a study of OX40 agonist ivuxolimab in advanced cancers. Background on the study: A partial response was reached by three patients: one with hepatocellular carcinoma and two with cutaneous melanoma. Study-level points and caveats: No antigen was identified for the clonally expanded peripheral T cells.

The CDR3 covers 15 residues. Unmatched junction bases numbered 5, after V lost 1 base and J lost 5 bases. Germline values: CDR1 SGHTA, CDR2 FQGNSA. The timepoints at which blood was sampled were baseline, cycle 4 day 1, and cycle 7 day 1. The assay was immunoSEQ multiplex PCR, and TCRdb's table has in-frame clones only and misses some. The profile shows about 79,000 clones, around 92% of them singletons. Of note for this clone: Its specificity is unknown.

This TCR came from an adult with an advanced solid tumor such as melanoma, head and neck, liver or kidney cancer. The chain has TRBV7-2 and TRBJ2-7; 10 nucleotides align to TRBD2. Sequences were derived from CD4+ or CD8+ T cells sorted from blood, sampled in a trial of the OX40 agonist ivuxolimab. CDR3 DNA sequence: TGTGCCAGCAGCTTAGAGAGCGGGAGGGGTGACGAGCAGTACTTC. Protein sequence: CASSLESGRGDEQYF.